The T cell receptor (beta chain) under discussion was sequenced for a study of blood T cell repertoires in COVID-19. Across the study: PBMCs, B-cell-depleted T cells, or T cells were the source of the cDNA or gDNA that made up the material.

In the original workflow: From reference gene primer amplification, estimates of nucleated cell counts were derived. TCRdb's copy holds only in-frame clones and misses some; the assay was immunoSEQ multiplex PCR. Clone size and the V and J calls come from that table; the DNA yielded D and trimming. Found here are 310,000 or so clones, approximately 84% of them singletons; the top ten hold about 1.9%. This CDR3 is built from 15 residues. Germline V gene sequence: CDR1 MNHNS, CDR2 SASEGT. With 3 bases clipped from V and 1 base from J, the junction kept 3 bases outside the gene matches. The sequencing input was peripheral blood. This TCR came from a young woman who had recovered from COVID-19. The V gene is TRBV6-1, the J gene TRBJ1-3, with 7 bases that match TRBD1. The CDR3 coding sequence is TGTGCCAGCAGTGAGCAGGGGGAGTCTGGAAACACCATATATTTT. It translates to CASSEQGESGNTIYF.